This T cell receptor (beta chain) was observed in a study of monozygotic twins with inflammatory bowel disease. Study results and caveats: Part of the variability in patient repertoires may have come from differing immunosuppressive treatments. Healthy twins shared more clonotypes with others than IBD patients, most markedly active ones.

cDNA encoding TCRalpha and TCRbeta underwent two nested PCRs of roughly 16 and 10 cycles, each of which was followed by bead purification. TCRdb re-called the 5' RACE reads and catalogs CDR3 proteins one per entry, DNA excluded. In all, the sample yields under 350,000 distinct CDR3 sequences. Germline-derived CDR1 and CDR2 are MGHDK and SYGVNS. This CDR3 comprises 14 residues. As for this clonotype: Its target is not known.

Sample: blood. The chain carries TRBV25-1 and TRBJ2-7; TCRdb selects TRBD1, and the lack of DNA leaves this call unchecked. The sequence came from a human donor with ulcerative colitis or Crohn's disease, or a healthy co-twin of an affected twin (not recorded which). The chain's CDR3 is CASSQGQGSYEQHF.